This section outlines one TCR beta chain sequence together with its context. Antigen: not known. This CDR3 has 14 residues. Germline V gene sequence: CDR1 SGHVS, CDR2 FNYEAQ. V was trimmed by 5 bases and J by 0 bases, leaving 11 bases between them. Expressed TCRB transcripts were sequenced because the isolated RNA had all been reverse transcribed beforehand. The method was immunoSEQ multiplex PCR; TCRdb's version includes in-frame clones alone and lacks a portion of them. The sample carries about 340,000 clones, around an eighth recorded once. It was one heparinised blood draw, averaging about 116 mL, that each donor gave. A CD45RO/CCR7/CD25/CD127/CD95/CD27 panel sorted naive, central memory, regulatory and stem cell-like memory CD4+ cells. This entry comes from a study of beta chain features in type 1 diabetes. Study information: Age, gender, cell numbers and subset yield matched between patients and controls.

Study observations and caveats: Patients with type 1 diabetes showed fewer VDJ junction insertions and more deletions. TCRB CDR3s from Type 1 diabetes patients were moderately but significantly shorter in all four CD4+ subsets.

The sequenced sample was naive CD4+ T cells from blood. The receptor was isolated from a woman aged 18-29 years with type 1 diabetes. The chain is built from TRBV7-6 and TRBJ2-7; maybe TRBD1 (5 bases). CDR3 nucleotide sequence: TGTGCCAGCAGCGAACGGACAAGCTCCTACGAGCAGTACTTC. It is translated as CASSERTSSYEQYF.